Listed below are T cell receptor beta chains from one sample, sequenced in a study of T cell repertoires in cytomegalovirus infection. No antigen has been identified for these receptors. In TCRdb, the reads were re-called with MiXCR into one record per CDR3 protein. The data show some 940,000 distinct CDR3 sequences, 31% seen once. The sample here was cultured CD8+ T cells from PBMCs, taken from culture after CMV antigen stimulation. The source of these receptors is a human donor in good health (CMV status not recorded). Some clones in this sample may be carry-over from other donors' samples. The CDR3 runs from the conserved cysteine through the conserved F or W. Fields, in order: V gene, clone size, J gene, CDR3 protein. Clone size is given for some rows only: seen once, a few or many times, or a class if the clone is expanded.

>TRBV7-6|NA|TRBJ2-7
CASSLGDSGDEQYF
>TRBV12-3/TRBV12-4|few|TRBJ1-4
CASSFLAGRYEKLFF
>TRBV7-9|NA|TRBJ2-5
CASSLAARGAFQETQYF
>TRBV29-1|NA|TRBJ1-1
CSVEIGGKGTEAFF
>TRBV2|few|TRBJ2-1
CASSDLGWGDDEQFF
>TRBV19|few|TRBJ2-7
CAALDRERNEQYF
>TRBV14|few|TRBJ2-3
CASSQDSHFSTDTQYF
>TRBV7-2|many|TRBJ1-5
CASSARGPNQPQHF
>TRBV6-2/TRBV6-3|few|TRBJ2-1
CASSYGNPNNEQFF
>TRBV7-9|NA|TRBJ2-3
CASSLGSGTEASTDTQYF
>TRBV5-5|few|TRBJ1-2
CASSLIGLPNYGYTF
>TRBV2|once|TRBJ1-4
CATRTVEGEKLFF
>TRBV12-5|NA|TRBJ2-2
CASGYFASDRGSGELFF
>TRBV5-4|NA|TRBJ1-1
CASSLGTGGWSTEAFF
>TRBV5-4|NA|TRBJ2-5
CASSPARSAPETQYF
>TRBV19|NA|TRBJ1-1
CASSISGSMNTEAFF
>TRBV7-2|NA|TRBJ1-5
CASSLNDRYSNQPQHF
>TRBV6-2/TRBV6-3|few|TRBJ2-2
CASIPGYVKNTGELFF
>TRBV6-5|NA|TRBJ2-1
CASSYSQTYNEQFF
>TRBV6-2/TRBV6-3|NA|TRBJ2-3
CASRRGLAGGADTQNF
>TRBV7-9|many|TRBJ2-1
CASRPTGGPYNEQFF
>TRBV7-9|NA|TRBJ2-1
CASSLARAASYNEQFF
>TRBV20-1|NA|TRBJ1-2
CSARDIRAAWGYTF
>TRBV7-8|many|TRBJ1-5
CASSLEGQVNQPQHF
>TRBV7-9|NA|TRBJ2-2
CASSFSSGGDGAGELFF
>TRBV7-8|many|TRBJ2-1
CASSPSRGRGRHNEQFF
>TRBV4-1|NA|TRBJ1-6
CASSHGTGGENNSPLHF
>TRBV6-5|NA|TRBJ2-2
CASSYLWGGPFLAGGQNTGELFF
>TRBV4-1|NA|TRBJ2-1
CASSQEDGSPWYNEQFF
>TRBV6-1|few|TRBJ2-2
CASSEEGQGFGELFF
>TRBV5-4|NA|TRBJ2-2
CASSLAWDHNTGELFF
>TRBV24-1|NA|TRBJ2-3
CATSDAERLDTQYF
>TRBV4-3|NA|TRBJ2-3
CASSPAQTPGDTRYF
>TRBV19|few|TRBJ1-1
CASSIGHLNTEAFF
>TRBV24-1|NA|TRBJ2-1
CATSDEQGDDYNEQFF
>TRBV12-3/TRBV12-4|NA|TRBJ1-2
CASSGGRTGYTF
>TRBV6-2/TRBV6-3|NA|TRBJ1-5
CASSYSGFDQPQHF
>TRBV20-1|NA|TRBJ2-7
CSARSITGTGAYEQYF
>TRBV27|few|TRBJ1-6
CASSLSGTSPLHF
>TRBV6-6|NA|TRBJ2-2
CASSYAPGTVTGELFF
>TRBV7-2|NA|TRBJ1-2
CASSPSPDGYGYTF
>TRBV27|NA|TRBJ2-5
CASGSAGVQETQYF
>TRBV7-3|many|TRBJ1-2
CASSRGQGPSYGYTF
>TRBV7-9|NA|TRBJ2-5
CASSLVGTAQETQYF
>TRBV9|NA|TRBJ1-1
CASSAGDIPGSEAFF
>TRBV4-2|few|TRBJ1-3
CASSQEDLSGNTIYF
>TRBV10-3|NA|TRBJ2-3
CAITLDRLTDTQYF
>TRBV10-3|few|TRBJ2-1
CAISEGDREVNEQFF
>TRBV7-6|few|TRBJ2-7
CATEGHYSYEQYF
>TRBV7-9|NA|TRBJ1-1
CASRSDPGTEAFF
>TRBV5-6|NA|TRBJ2-5
CASSFSGAAGKTQYF
>TRBV20-1|NA|TRBJ1-1
CSARDYRGRGTEAFF
>TRBV24-1|few|TRBJ2-2
CATSDLFREGSAGELFF
>TRBV7-9|NA|TRBJ2-1
CASSPDSSRYNEQFF
>TRBV5-1|few|TRBJ1-1
CASSLRIGGRGMNTEAFF